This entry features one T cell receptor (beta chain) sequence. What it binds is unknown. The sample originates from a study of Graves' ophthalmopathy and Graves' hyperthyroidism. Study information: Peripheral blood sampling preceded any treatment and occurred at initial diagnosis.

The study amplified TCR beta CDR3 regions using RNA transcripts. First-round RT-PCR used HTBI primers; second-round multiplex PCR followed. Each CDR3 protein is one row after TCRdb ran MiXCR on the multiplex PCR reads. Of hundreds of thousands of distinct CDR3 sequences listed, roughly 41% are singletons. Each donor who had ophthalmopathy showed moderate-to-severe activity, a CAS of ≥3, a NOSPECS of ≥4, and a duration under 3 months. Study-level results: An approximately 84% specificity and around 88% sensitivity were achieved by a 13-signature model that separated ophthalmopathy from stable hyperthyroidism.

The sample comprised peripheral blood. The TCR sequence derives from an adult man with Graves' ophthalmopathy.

As DNA, the CDR3 is TGCAGCAGTTATCGGCAGGGTCCCTACGAGCAGTACTTC. It specifies CSSYRQGPYEQYF. The chain recombines TRBV29-1 with TRBJ2-7; possible D gene TRBD1, 5 bases. The CDR3 totals 13 residues. Trimming removed 8 bases from V and 2 bases from J, with 16 bases in between. CDR1 is SQVTM, CDR2 ANQGSEA, per germline.